This TCR beta chain emerged from a study of T cell changes during pregnancy in multiple sclerosis. Only in-frame clones appear in the TCRdb table, and some are missing; sequencing was by immunoSEQ multiplex PCR. Of around 56,000 clones in the sample, just over 90% were seen once. V lost 3 bases and J 7 bases, leaving 14 bases between the germline ends. The germline V gene has CDR1 SGHNT and CDR2 YYREEE (reference sequence). CDR3 size: 14 residues. This chain joins TRBV5-4 and TRBJ2-1; D uncertain. The sequenced sample was peripheral blood, obtained in the first trimester of pregnancy. The clonotype was recovered from a female donor in good health, enrolled as a control in a pregnancy study. This CDR3 is CASSYRARRNEQFF. The CDR3 DNA follows: TGTGCCAGCAGCTATCGCGCCCGGCGGAATGAGCAGTTCTTC.